This T cell receptor (beta chain) was obtained from a study of CD8 T cells in ankylosing spondylitis. Study-wide points: What seemed typical of ankylosing spondylitis blood was a TCR beta motif built from several highly homologous variants. Previous work reported some of these motif variants in the synovial fluid and blood of reactive arthritis.

This clonotype appeared a few times. Its specificity is not known. Each CDR3 protein gets one entry after TCRdb re-called the 5' RACE reads with MiXCR. The sample has roughly 280,000 distinct CDR3 sequences, approximately 20% seen once. Germline V lookup: CDR1 SQVTM, CDR2 ANQGSEA. The CDR3 loop spans 13 amino acids. V was trimmed by 7 bases and J by 0 bases, leaving 10 bases between them. Sequenced: blood, either unsorted or a sorted T cell fraction (not recorded which). This TCR was recovered from a male donor with ankylosing spondylitis or in good health (not recorded which). This chain links TRBV29-1 with TRBJ2-1; D not certain. The CDR3 coding sequence is TGCAGCGCCAGGATAAGCTCCTACAATGAGCAGTTCTTC. Residues: CSARISSYNEQFF.